What follows describes a single TCR beta chain. The sample is drawn from a study of cytomegalovirus exposure and HLA in healthy donors. 13 Jbeta primers and 60 Vbeta primers were used for the PCR. Using immunoSEQ multiplex PCR, the repertoire was profiled, and TCRdb retains in-frame clones only, with some absent. The sample records under 200,000 clones, approximately 80% being singletons. This sequence was found in a male donor in good health and CMV-seropositive. The specimen sequenced was PBMCs.

CDR3 amino acids: CATLVAEKGGYGYTF. CDR3 coding DNA: TGTGCCACCCTAGTTGCGGAAAAGGGGGGGTATGGCTACACCTTC. The chain has TRBV27 and TRBJ1-2; maybe TRBD1 (6 bases). Between the trimmed V and J ends, which lost 10 bases and 5 bases, there was a span of 23 bases. Germline CDR1 and CDR2: MNHEY and SMNVEV (reference sequence). CDR3 length equals 15 residues.